This T cell receptor (beta chain) comes out of a study of blood T cell repertoires in COVID-19. Looking at the study overall: Material from acute and convalescent COVID-19 was sourced from the United States, Italy and Spain. PBMCs, B-cell-depleted T cells, or T cells were the source of the cDNA or gDNA that made up the material.

V lost 4 bases, J lost 4 bases, and 13 bases lay in between. This CDR3 contains 14 residues. The V gene's germline CDR1 is SGHDN and CDR2 FVKESK. In the original workflow: By means of reference gene primer amplification, nucleated cell counts were estimated. The table came from immunoSEQ multiplex PCR; TCRdb's copy has only in-frame clones and leaves some out. V and J calls and clone size are those listed in that table; D and trimming were worked out from the DNA. Of about 92,000 clones listed, around 84% are singletons. The receptor was isolated from a man older than 75 with acute or convalescent COVID-19. The V and J genes are TRBV14 and TRBJ1-1; D possibly corresponds to TRBD1 (6 bases). Sequencing used peripheral blood. This CDR3 is CASSRRGSGTEAFF. The DNA of the CDR3 is TGTGCCAGCAGCCGTAGGGGGTCGGGCACTGAAGCTTTCTTT. The complete variable domain, with remaining parts taken from reference TRBV14 and TRBJ1-1, reads EAGVTQFPSHSVIEKGQTVTLRCDPISGHDNLYWYRRVMGKEIKFLLHFVKESKQDESGMPNNRFLAERTGGTYSTLKVQPAELEDSGVYFCASSRRGSGTEAFFGQGTRLTVV.